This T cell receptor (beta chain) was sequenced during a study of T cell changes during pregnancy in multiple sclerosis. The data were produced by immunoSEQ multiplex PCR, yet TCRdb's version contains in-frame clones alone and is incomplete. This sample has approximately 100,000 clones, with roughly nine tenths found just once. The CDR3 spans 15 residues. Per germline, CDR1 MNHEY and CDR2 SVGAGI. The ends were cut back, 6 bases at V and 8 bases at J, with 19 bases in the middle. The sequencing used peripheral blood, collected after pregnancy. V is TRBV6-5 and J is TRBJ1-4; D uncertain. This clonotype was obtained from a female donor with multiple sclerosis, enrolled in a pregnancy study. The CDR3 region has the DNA TGTGCCAGCAGACGTAGCACGGGCCGGGAGGAAAAACTGTTTTTT. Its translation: CASRRSTGREEKLFF.